Presented here are 21 T cell receptor beta chains from one specimen sequenced in a study of cytomegalovirus exposure and HLA in healthy donors. PCR primers comprised 60 Vbeta and 13 Jbeta primers. Measured with immunoSEQ multiplex PCR; TCRdb has only the in-frame clones, and not every one. The table records nearly 110,000 clones, less than 80% of them present only once. Sequences were obtained from PBMCs. These receptors all stem from a man aged 25 to 45 in good health and CMV-seronegative.

The rearrangement joins TRBV5-1 to TRBJ2-3; 8 nucleotides align to TRBD2. CDR3 size: 15 residues. Germline-derived CDR1 and CDR2 are SGHRS and YFSETQ. V shed 1 base, J shed 3 bases, and the junction held 4 bases outside the gene matches. The CDR3, as DNA: TGCGCCAGCAGCTTGACGGGGGGGGCAACAGATACGCAGTATTTT. This translates into CASSLTGGATDTQYF. The variable domain in full, with the rest retrieved from reference TRBV5-1 and TRBJ2-3, is KAGVTQTPRYLIKTRGQQVTLSCSPISGHRSVSWYQQTPGQGLQFLFEYFSETQRNKGNFPGRFSGRQFSNSRSEMNVSTLELGDSALYLCASSLTGGATDTQYFGPGTRLTVL.

V gene TRBV28 combines with J gene TRBJ2-5; 9 bases are shared with TRBD2. Per the germline V gene, CDR1 is MDHEN and CDR2 is SYDVKM. The CDR3 is 17 residues long. Trimming took 5 bases from V and 5 from J; bases not matched to a gene: 15. In DNA, the CDR3 is TGTGCCAGCAGTGCGGGTACTAGCGGGCTATTCGGTGAGACCCAGTACTTC. The encoded protein is CASSAGTSGLFGETQYF.

The chain links TRBV20-1 to TRBJ2-3, with 13 positions matching TRBD2. Germline V gene data show CDR1 as DFQATT and CDR2 as SNEGSKA (reference sequence). This CDR3 has 11 residues. V was clipped by 4 bases and J by 15 bases; unmatched bases: 4. The CDR3 is CSATGTSGTYF. The CDR3 DNA follows: TGCAGTGCTACCGGGACTAGCGGGACCTATTTT.

In this sample, this clone turned up once. CDR3 in DNA: TGTGCCTGGAGACGGGACAGAACTAACTATGGCTACACCTTC. Its translation is CAWRRDRTNYGYTF. This chain uses TRBV30 with TRBJ1-2, with 7 bases fitting TRBD1. Germline V lookup: CDR1 GTSNPN, CDR2 SVGIG (reference sequence). V lost 3 bases, J lost 0 bases, and 4 bases stayed unmatched. The CDR3 is 14 residues long.

This chain uses TRBV4-1 with TRBJ2-1; TRBD2 matches at 12 bases. CDR3 length: 17 residues. CDR1 and CDR2 (germline): MGHRA, YSYEKL. V was pared by 3 bases and J by 6 bases, with 9 bases of the junction left unmatched. The DNA for the CDR3 is TGCGCCAGCAGCCACTTCCCGCTAGCGGGGGGGGGCAATGAGCAGTTCTTC. It yields the protein CASSHFPLAGGGNEQFF.

The V and J genes are TRBV11-2 and TRBJ1-3; 8 nucleotides line up with TRBD1. The CDR3 is made up of 14 amino acids. Germline CDR1 reads SGHAT; CDR2 reads FQNNGV. J lost 4 bases, V lost 7 bases, and 6 bases had no gene match. CDR3 DNA sequence: TGTGCCAGCATCCCCTGGACAGGGGGAAACACCATATATTTT. Residues: CASIPWTGGNTIYF.

The chain couples TRBV19 to TRBJ2-7; 10 bases align to TRBD2. The CDR3 is 14 residues long. V lost 11 bases, J lost 6 bases, and 13 bases stayed unmatched. The germline V gene encodes CDR1 LNHDA and CDR2 SQIVND (reference sequence). CDR3 DNA sequence: TGTGCCTCAAACAATCTAGCGGGAGCAGGCGAGCAGTACTTC. Protein product: CASNNLAGAGEQYF.

CDR3 region: CASSSPGLASNNEQFF. The DNA for the CDR3 is TGTGCCAGCAGTTCACCGGGACTAGCGAGCAACAATGAGCAGTTCTTC. This rearrangement joins TRBV6-5 to TRBJ2-1, with 10 bases lining up with TRBD2. The ends lost 4 bases at V and 5 bases at J; junction bases unmatched: 8. The CDR3 is made up of 16 amino acids. Germline V lookup: CDR1 MNHEY, CDR2 SVGAGI.

This clone was counted between two and nine times. This chain connects TRBV30 to TRBJ2-1; a weak D match, TRBD1 (6 bases). V was pared by 3 bases and J by 8 bases, with 11 bases between. Per germline, CDR1 GTSNPN and CDR2 SVGIG (reference sequence). The CDR3 consists of 12 residues. In DNA form, the CDR3 reads TGTGCCTGGAGGATAGGGGGATATGAGCAGTTCTTC. Translated: CAWRIGGYEQFF.

There are many counts of this clone. The chain links TRBV28 to TRBJ2-1; perhaps TRBD1 as D (5 bases). The germline V gene encodes CDR1 MDHEN and CDR2 SYDVKM. CDR3 length: 15 residues. V dropped 2 bases and J dropped 6 bases, with 14 bases sitting between them. The CDR3 nucleotides are TGTGCCAGCAGTTTAGACAGCCCTTGGGGCAATGAGCAGTTCTTC. It specifies CASSLDSPWGNEQFF.

This clone was seen only a few times. The chain combines TRBV19 with TRBJ2-1; no definite D call. V was trimmed by 1 base and J by 5 bases, leaving 6 bases between them. Germline lookup yields CDR1 LNHDA and CDR2 SQIVND (reference sequence). The CDR3 sequence is 13 residues long. In nucleotides, the CDR3 is TGTGCCAGTAGTATAGCCCCAAACAATGAGCAGTTCTTC. Protein sequence: CASSIAPNNEQFF.

The rearrangement joins TRBV19 to TRBJ2-2, with a possible D match to TRBD1 (6 bases). From germline, CDR1 is LNHDA and CDR2 SQIVND (reference sequence). V dropped 7 bases and J dropped 3 bases, with 12 bases sitting between them. The CDR3 is 14 amino acids. The CDR3 here is CASTRGSDTGELFF. The CDR3 DNA is TGTGCCAGTACCAGGGGCTCTGACACCGGGGAGCTGTTTTTT.

The chain links TRBV7-9 to TRBJ1-2; TRBD1 agrees at 12 bases. V lost 5 bases and J lost 4; bases outside the gene matches: 11. There are 17 residues in the CDR3. Germline CDR1 SEHNR, CDR2 FQNEAQ (reference sequence). The CDR3 DNA follows: TGTGCCAGCAGCGCTTACGGGACAGGGGGCCCAGGCTATGGCTACACCTTC. Translated, it gives CASSAYGTGGPGYGYTF.

This clone was detected only once. The chain combines TRBV2 with TRBJ1-2, with D perhaps TRBD1 (5 bases). V lost 6 bases to trimming and J lost 14 bases, with 22 bases between them. The CDR3 has 13 residues. In germline, CDR1 is SNHLY, CDR2 FYNNEI. CDR3 bases: TGTGCCAGCAGCCCCGGGGGAGGGGCCCTCTTTACCTTC. Translating gives CASSPGGGALFTF.

The chain recombines TRBV5-1 with TRBJ2-7, with D unresolved. Trimming removed 0 bases from V and 7 bases from J, with 17 bases in between. The germline V gene encodes CDR1 SGHRS and CDR2 YFSETQ. This CDR3 is built from 15 residues. In DNA, the CDR3 is TGCGCCAGCAGCTTGGCTGAAGGTCGCGTCAGGGAGCAGTACTTC. Translating it yields CASSLAEGRVREQYF.

The chain couples TRBV18 to TRBJ2-5; TRBD1 might be the D (6 bases). The DNA end lines up better with TRBJ2-7; the J call may be wrong. There are 14 residues in the CDR3. The germline gives CDR1 KGHSH, CDR2 LQKENI. In DNA form, the CDR3 reads TGTGCCAGCTCACCACGTTGGACAGTTTACGAGCAGTACTTC. Amino acid sequence: CASSPRWTVYEQYF.

The rearrangement links TRBV30 to TRBJ1-5; weak D call: TRBD1 (5 bases). There are 13 residues in the CDR3. CDR1 is GTSNPN, CDR2 SVGIG, per germline (reference sequence). The ends were cut back, 1 base at V and 6 bases at J, with 10 bases in the middle. In DNA form, the CDR3 reads TGTGCCTGGAGTGCCGGGGGACTTCAGCCCCAGCATTTT. It encodes CAWSAGGLQPQHF.

The chain joins TRBV14 to TRBJ1-2; D is ambiguous. The CDR3 runs 17 residues. Deletions cut 1 base from V and 7 bases from J, with 22 bases between. CDR1 and CDR2 from the germline V gene are SGHDN and FVKESK. The CDR3 reads CASSQGTSTRYLPGYTF. The DNA of the CDR3 is TGTGCCAGCAGCCAAGGTACTTCAACCCGTTATTTGCCTGGCTACACCTTC.

This chain links TRBV4-2 with TRBJ1-4, with D possibly matching TRBD1 (6 bases). Germline V gene data show CDR1 as LGHNA and CDR2 as YNFKEQ. The ends were cut back, 0 bases at V and 5 bases at J, with 13 bases in the middle. The CDR3 length is 16 residues. Here the CDR3 reads CASSQEGNRVNEKLFF. The CDR3 DNA follows: TGTGCCAGCAGCCAAGAAGGAAACAGGGTAAATGAAAAACTGTTTTTT.

This clone was observed a few times. The chain uses TRBV5-4 and TRBJ1-3; 10 bases align to TRBD1. J gave up 4 bases and V 4 bases, and 5 bases lay outside the gene matches. Germline CDR1 is SGHNT and CDR2 is YYREEE (reference sequence). This CDR3 contains 15 residues. Here the CDR3 reads CASSRQGAAGNTIYF. The DNA for the CDR3 is TGTGCCAGCAGCCGACAGGGGGCTGCAGGAAACACCATATATTTT.

The rearrangement joins TRBV27 to TRBJ2-5; D possibly corresponds to TRBD2 (6 bases). The CDR3 is 12 amino acids. Trimming removed 6 bases from V and 4 bases from J, with 9 bases in between. Germline loops: CDR1 MNHEY, CDR2 SMNVEV (reference sequence). The CDR3, as DNA: TGTGCCAGCAGGGGCGGGGCAGAGACCCAGTACTTC. Translation gives CASRGGAETQYF.